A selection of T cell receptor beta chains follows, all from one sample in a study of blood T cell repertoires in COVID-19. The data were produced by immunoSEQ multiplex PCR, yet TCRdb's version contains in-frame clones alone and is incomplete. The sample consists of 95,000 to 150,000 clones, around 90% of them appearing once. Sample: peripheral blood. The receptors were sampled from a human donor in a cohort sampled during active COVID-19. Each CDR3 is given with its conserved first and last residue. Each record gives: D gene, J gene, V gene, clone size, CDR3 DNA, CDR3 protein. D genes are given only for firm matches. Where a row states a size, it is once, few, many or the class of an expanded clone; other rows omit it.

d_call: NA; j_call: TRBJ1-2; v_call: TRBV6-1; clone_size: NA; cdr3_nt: TGTGCCAGCAGTGAATATACGTGGAGGGTTAGTGGCTACACCTTC; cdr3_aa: CASSEYTWRVSGYTF
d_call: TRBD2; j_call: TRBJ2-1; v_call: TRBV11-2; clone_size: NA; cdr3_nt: TGTGCCAGCAGCTTAAGCGAGCGGGGGCCTCACAATGAGCAGTTCTTC; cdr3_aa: CASSLSERGPHNEQFF
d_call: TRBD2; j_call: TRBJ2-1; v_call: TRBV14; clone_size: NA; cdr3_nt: TGTGCCAGCAGCCAAGAATTCTGGACTAGCGGCGACAATGAGCAGTTCTTC; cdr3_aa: CASSQEFWTSGDNEQFF
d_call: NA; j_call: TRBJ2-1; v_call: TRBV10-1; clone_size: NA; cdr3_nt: TGCGCCAGCAGCGGCCGCGAAAAAGACCAACGGAGCGATGAGCAGTTCTTC; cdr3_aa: CASSGREKDQRSDEQFF
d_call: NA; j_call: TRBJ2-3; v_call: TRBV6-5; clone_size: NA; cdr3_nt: TGTGCCAGCAGTTACAGCCGAGCGGGCACAGATACGCAGTATTTT; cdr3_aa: CASSYSRAGTDTQYF
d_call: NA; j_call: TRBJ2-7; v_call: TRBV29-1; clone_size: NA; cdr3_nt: TGCAGCGTGGGGGCCCTTCGGGGCACCTACGAGCAGTACTTC; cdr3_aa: CSVGALRGTYEQYF
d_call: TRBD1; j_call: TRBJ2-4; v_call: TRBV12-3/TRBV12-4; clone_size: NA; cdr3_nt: TGTGCCAGCAGTTTGGGCAGGGGGAACATTCAGTACTTC; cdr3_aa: CASSLGRGNIQYF
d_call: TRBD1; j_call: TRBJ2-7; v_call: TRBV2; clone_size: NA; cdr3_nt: TGTGCCAGCAGTGCGTTCAGGGGGCGCGAGCAGTACTTC; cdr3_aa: CASSAFRGREQYF
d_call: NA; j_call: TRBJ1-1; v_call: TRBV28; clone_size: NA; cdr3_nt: TGTGCCAGCAGTTTATTTATGGGGGGATTGAACACTGAAGCTTTCTTT; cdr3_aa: CASSLFMGGLNTEAFF
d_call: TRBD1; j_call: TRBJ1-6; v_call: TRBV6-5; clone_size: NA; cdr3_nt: TGTGCCAGCAGTTACATCGGACAGGGGAATTCACCCCTCCACTTT; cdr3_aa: CASSYIGQGNSPLHF
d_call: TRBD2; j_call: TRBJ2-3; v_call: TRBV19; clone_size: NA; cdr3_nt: TGTGCCAGTAGTATAGCGGGGGGGGCAGGAGATACGCAGTATTTT; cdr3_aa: CASSIAGGAGDTQYF
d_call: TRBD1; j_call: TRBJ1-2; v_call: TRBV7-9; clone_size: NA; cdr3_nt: TGTGCCAGCAGCCTGGCCCCCACAGGGGAAAACTATGGCTACACCTTC; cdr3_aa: CASSLAPTGENYGYTF
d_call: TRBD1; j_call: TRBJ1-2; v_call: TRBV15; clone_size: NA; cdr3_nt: TGTGCCACCAGCAGAGCAACAGACAGGGGAGAGGCGCGGGGCTACACCTTC; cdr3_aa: CATSRATDRGEARGYTF
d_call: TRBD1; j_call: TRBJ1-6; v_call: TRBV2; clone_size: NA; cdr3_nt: TGTGCCAATCGCAGGGGGCGTACTAATTCACCCCTCCACTTT; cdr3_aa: CANRRGRTNSPLHF
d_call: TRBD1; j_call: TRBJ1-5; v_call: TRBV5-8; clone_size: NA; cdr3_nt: TGTGCCAGCAACGATCTCTTGACAGGGCCCTATAGCAATCAGCCCCAGCATTTT; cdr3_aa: CASNDLLTGPYSNQPQHF
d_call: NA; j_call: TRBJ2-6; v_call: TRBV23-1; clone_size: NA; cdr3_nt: TGCGCCAGCAGCCAGGGTTTGTCTGGGGCCAACGTCCTGACTTTC; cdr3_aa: CASSQGLSGANVLTF
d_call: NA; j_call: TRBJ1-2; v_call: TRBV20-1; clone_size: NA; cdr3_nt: TGCAGTGCTAACTACAGGGGCTACACCTTC; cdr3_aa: CSANYRGYTF
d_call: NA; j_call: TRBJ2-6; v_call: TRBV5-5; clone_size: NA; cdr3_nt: TGTGCCAGCAGCTTGCGACAGAGCTCTGGGGCCAACGTCCTGACTTTC; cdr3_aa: CASSLRQSSGANVLTF
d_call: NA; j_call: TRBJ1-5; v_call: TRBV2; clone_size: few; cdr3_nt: TGTGCCAGCAGTGAGGGGGGGAGGGGCCAGCCCCAGCATTTT; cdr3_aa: CASSEGGRGQPQHF